Sequencing of this TCR beta chain was carried out in a study of CD8 T cells in Susac syndrome. RNA, at about 0.45 to 1 ug, was reverse transcribed with random hexamers. Amplification of TCR beta CDR3 spanned 54 Vbeta and 13 Jbeta via immunoSEQ multiplex PCR. In TCRdb, the immunoSEQ multiplex PCR reads were re-called with MiXCR into one record per CDR3 protein. Of 140,000 to 150,000 distinct CDR3 sequences in the sample, approximately 94% were seen once. Study-level findings and limits: That the number of individuals in its TCR sequencing and HLA analysis was relatively small was acknowledged by the study.

Sequencing of TCR beta was performed on blood CD8+ T cells and on blood CD4+ T cells. The CD8+ and CD4+ T cells were isolated magnetically using a negative isolation approach, whereas the TEMRA cells were enriched by FACS. This clonotype was seen once. Antigen specificity is unknown. The sequenced sample consisted of CD4+ T cells from PBMCs. The origin of this receptor is a human donor in good health.

The CDR3: CASGTGKGADTQYF. CDR3 DNA: TGTGCCAGCGGGACAGGGAAAGGGGCAGATACGCAGTATTTT. This chain connects TRBV28 to TRBJ2-3, with 9 bases aligning to TRBD1. Looked up from germline, CDR1 is MDHEN and CDR2 is SYDVKM. V lost 8 bases, J lost 4 bases, and 7 bases stayed unmatched. The CDR3 runs 14 residues. Filled out from reference TRBV28 and TRBJ2-3, the complete variable domain reads DVKVTQSSRYLVKRTGEKVFLECVQDMDHENMFWYRQDPGLGLRLIYFSYDVKMKEKGDIPEGYSVSREKKERFSLILESASTNQTSMYLCASGTGKGADTQYFGPGTRLTVL.